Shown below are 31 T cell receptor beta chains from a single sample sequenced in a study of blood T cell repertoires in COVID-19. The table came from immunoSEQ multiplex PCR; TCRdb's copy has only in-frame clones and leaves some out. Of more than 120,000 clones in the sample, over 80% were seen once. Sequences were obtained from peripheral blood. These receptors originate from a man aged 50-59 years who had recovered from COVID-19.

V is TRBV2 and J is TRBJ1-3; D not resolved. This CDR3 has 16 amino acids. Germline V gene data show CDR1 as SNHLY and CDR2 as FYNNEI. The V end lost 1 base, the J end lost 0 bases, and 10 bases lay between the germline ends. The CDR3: CASSEVRGNSGNTIYF. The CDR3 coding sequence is TGTGCCAGCAGTGAAGTAAGAGGAAACTCTGGAAACACCATATATTTT.

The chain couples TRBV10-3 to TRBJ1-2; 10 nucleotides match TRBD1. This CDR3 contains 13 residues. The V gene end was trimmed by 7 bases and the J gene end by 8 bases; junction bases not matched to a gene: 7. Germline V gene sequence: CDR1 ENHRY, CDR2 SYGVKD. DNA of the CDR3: TGTGCCATCAAGGGACAGGGGCTCTTGGGCTACACCTTC. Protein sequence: CAIKGQGLLGYTF.

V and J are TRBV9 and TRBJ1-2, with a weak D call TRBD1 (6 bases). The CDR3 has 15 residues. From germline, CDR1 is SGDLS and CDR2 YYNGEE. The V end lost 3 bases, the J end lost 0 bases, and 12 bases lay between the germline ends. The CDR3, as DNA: TGTGCCAGCAGCGCCCCGACAGGACCTAACTATGGCTACACCTTC. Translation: CASSAPTGPNYGYTF.

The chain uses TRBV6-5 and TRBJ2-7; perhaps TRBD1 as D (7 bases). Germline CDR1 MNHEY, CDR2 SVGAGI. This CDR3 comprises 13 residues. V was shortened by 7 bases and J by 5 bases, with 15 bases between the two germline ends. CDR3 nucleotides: TGTGCCAGCAAGCCAGGGGGAGGCAACGAGCAGTACTTC. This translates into CASKPGGGNEQYF.

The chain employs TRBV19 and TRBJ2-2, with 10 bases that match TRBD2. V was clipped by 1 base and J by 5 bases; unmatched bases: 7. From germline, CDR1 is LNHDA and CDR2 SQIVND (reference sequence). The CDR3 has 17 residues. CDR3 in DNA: TGTGCCAGTAGTATAGGAGGGCTAGCGGGGGCTACCGGGGAGCTGTTTTTT. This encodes CASSIGGLAGATGELFF.

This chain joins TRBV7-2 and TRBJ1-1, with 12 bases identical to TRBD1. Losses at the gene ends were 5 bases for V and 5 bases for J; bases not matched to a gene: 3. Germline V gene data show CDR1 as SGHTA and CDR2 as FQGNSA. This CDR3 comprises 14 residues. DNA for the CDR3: TGTGCCAGCAGCAGGGACAGGGGGCGTACTGAAGCTTTCTTT. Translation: CASSRDRGRTEAFF.

In DNA form, the CDR3 reads TGTGCCAGCAGCTTAGATCAGGGGGGCTATGGCTACACCTTC. Translated, it gives CASSLDQGGYGYTF. This sequence joins TRBV7-9 and TRBJ1-2; TRBD1 matches 7 bases. Trimming took 1 base from V and 4 from J; bases not matched to a gene: 3. Germline V lookup: CDR1 SEHNR, CDR2 FQNEAQ (reference sequence). The CDR3 is made up of 14 amino acids. Based on the CDR3 plus reference TRBV7-9 and TRBJ1-2, the full variable domain is DTGVSQNPRHKITKRGQNVTFRCDPISEHNRLYWYRQTLGQGPEFLTYFQNEAQLEKSRLLSDRFSAERPKGSFSTLEIQRTEQGDSAMYLCASSLDQGGYGYTFGSGTRLTVV.

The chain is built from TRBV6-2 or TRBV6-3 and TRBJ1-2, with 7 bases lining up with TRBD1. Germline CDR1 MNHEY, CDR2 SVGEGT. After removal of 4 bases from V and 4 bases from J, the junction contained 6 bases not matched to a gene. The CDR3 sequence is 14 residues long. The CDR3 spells CASSSGTAIYGYTF. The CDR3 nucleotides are TGTGCCAGCAGTTCCGGGACAGCTATCTATGGCTACACCTTC.

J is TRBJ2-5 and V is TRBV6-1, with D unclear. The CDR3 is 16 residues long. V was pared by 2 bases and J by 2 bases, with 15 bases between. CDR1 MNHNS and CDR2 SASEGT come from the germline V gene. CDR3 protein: CASSEIFSLQQETQYF. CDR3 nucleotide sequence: TGTGCCAGCAGTGAAATATTTAGCCTACAACAAGAGACCCAGTACTTC.

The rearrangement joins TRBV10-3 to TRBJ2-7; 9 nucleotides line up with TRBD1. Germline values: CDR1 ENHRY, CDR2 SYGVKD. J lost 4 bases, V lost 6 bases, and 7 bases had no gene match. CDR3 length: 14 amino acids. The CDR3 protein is CAIRDPGQGYEQYF. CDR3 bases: TGTGCCATCAGAGATCCGGGACAGGGATACGAGCAGTACTTC.

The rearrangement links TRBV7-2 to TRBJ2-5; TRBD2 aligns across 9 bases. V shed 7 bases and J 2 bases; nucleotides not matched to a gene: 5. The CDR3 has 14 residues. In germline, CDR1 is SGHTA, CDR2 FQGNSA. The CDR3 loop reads CASTLAGIQETQYF. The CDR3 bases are TGTGCCAGCACGCTAGCGGGGATTCAAGAGACCCAGTACTTC.

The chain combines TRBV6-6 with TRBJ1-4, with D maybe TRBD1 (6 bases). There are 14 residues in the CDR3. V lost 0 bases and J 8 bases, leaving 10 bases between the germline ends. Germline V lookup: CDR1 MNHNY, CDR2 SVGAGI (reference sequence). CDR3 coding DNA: TGTGCCAGCAGTTACTCGAGGGGGGGGGAAAAACTGTTTTTT. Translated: CASSYSRGGEKLFF.

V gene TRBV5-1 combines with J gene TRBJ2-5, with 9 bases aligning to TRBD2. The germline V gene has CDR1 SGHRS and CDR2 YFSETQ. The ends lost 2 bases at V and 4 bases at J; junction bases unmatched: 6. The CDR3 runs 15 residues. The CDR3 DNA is TGCGCCAGCAGCTTTATCGCGGGGGGGTCAGAGACCCAGTACTTC. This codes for CASSFIAGGSETQYF.

This CDR3 is CASSLGDRGISGANVLTF. The CDR3 region has the DNA TGTGCCAGCAGCTTAGGGGACAGGGGGATCTCTGGGGCCAACGTCCTGACTTTC. The V and J genes are TRBV7-9 and TRBJ2-6; 11 nucleotides agree with TRBD1. The V gene's germline CDR1 is SEHNR and CDR2 FQNEAQ (reference sequence). The junction had 2 bases not matched to a gene; V was cut back by 1 base and J by 0 bases. The CDR3 consists of 18 residues.

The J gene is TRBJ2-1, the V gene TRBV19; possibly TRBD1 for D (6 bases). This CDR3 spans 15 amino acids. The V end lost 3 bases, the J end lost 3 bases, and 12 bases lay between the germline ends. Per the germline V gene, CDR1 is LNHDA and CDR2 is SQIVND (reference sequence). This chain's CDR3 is CASSIPGEFYNEQFF. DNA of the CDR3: TGTGCCAGTAGTATTCCAGGGGAATTCTACAATGAGCAGTTCTTC.

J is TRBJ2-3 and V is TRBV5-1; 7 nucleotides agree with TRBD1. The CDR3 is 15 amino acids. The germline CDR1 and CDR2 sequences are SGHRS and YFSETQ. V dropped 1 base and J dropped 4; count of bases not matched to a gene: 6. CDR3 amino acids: CASSLTGVVADTQYF. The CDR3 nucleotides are TGCGCCAGCAGCTTGACAGGGGTGGTGGCAGATACGCAGTATTTT.

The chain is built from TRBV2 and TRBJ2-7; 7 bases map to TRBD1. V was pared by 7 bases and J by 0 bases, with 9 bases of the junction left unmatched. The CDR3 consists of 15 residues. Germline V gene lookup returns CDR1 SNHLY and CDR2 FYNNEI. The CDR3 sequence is CASTSQGTVSYEQYF. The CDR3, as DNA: TGTGCCAGCACCTCCCAGGGGACAGTCTCCTACGAGCAGTACTTC.

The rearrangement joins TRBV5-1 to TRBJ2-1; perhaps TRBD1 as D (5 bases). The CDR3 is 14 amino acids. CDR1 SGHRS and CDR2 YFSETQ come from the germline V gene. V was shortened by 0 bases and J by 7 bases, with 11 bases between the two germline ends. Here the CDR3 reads CASSLGRVENEQFF. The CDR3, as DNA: TGCGCCAGCAGCTTGGGCAGGGTGGAAAATGAGCAGTTCTTC.

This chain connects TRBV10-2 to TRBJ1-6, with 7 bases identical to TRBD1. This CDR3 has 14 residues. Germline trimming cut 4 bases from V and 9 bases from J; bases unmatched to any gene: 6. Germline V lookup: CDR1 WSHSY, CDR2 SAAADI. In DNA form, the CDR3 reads TGCGCCAGCAGTGGACAGGGAATTTCTTCACCCCTCCACTTT. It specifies CASSGQGISSPLHF.

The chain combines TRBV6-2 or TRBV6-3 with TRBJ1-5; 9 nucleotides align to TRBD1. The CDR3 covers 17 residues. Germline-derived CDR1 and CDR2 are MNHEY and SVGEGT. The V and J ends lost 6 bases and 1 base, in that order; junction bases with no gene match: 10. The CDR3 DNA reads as TGTGCCAGCAGCTTTGACCTGGACAGGGGCAGCAATCAGCCCCAGCATTTT. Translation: CASSFDLDRGSNQPQHF.

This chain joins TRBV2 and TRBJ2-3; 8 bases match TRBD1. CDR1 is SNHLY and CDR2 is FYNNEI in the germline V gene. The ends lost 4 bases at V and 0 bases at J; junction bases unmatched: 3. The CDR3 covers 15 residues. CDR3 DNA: TGTGCCAGCAGTGGAGACAGGGGTAGCACAGATACGCAGTATTTT. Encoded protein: CASSGDRGSTDTQYF.

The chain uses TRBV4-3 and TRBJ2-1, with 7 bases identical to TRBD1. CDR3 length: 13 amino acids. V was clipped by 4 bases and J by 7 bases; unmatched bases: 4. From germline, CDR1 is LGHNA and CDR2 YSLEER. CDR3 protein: CASSLYRGNEQFF. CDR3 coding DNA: TGCGCCAGCAGCCTATACAGGGGAAATGAGCAGTTCTTC.

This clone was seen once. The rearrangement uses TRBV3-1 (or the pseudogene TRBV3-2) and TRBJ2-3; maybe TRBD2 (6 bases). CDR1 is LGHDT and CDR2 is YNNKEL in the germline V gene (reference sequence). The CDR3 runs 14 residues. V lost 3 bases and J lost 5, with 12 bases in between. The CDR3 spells CASSHWRARDTQYF. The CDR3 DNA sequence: TGTGCCAGCAGCCATTGGAGGGCGAGAGATACGCAGTATTTT.

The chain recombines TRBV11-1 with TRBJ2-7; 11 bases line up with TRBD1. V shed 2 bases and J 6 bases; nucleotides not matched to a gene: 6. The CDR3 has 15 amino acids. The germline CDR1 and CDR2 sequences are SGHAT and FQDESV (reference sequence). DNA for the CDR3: TGTGCCAGCAGCTTACGGACAGGGGGCTCTGGCGAGCAGTACTTC. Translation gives CASSLRTGGSGEQYF.

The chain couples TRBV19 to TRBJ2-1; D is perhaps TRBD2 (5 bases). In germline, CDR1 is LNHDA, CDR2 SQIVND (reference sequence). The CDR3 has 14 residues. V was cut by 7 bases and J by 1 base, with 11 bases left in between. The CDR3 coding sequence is TGTGCCAGTAACCCCCGGGGTTCCTACAATGAGCAGTTCTTC. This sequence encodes CASNPRGSYNEQFF.

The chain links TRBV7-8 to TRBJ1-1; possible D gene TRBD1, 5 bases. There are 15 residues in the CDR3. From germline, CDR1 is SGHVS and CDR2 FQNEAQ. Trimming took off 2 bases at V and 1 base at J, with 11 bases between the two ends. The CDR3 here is CASSLKTGGNTEAFF. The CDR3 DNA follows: TGTGCCAGCAGCTTAAAAACAGGCGGGAACACTGAAGCTTTCTTT.

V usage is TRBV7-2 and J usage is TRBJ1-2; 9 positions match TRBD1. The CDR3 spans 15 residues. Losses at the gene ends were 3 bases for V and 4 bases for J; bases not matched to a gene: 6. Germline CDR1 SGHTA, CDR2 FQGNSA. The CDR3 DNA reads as TGTGCCAGCAGCTTGGGGACAGGGAACCCCTATGGCTACACCTTC. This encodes CASSLGTGNPYGYTF.

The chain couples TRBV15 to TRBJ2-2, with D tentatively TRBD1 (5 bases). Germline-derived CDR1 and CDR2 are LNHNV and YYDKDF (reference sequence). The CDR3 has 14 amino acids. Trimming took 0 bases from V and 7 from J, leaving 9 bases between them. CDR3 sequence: CATSRDRAIGELFF. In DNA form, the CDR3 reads TGTGCCACCAGCAGAGACAGGGCAATCGGGGAGCTGTTTTTT.

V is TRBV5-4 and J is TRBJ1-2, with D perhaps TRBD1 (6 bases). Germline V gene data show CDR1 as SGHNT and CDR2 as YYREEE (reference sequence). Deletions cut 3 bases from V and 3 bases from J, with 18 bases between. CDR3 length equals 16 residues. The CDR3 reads CASSSGPSRGDYGYTF. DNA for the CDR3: TGTGCCAGCAGCTCCGGACCTAGCAGGGGTGACTATGGCTACACCTTC. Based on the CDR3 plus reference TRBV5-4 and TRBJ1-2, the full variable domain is ETGVTQSPTHLIKTRGQQVTLRCSSQSGHNTVSWYQQALGQGPQFIFQYYREEENGRGNFPPRFSGLQFPNYSSELNVNALELDDSALYLCASSSGPSRGDYGYTFGSGTRLTVV.

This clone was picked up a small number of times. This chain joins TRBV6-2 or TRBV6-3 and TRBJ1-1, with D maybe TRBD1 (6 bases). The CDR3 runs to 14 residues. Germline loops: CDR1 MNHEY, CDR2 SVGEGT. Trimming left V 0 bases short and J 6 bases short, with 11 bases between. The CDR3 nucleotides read TGTGCCAGCAGTTACTCAGGGGGGGCGGCTGAAGCTTTCTTT. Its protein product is CASSYSGGAAEAFF.

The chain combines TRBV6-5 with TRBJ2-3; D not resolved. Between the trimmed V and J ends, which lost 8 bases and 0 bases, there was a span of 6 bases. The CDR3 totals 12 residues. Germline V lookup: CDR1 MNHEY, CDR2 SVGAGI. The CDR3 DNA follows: TGTGCCAGCTCCGGGAGCACAGATACGCAGTATTTT. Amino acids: CASSGSTDTQYF.